Each of the 8 T cell receptor beta chains below was sequenced from the same sample in a study of blood T cell repertoires in COVID-19 (dated by TCRdb to the early 2020s). The library was built by means of the immunoSEQ multiplex PCR assay. Sourced from immuneACCESS, this table was stored by TCRdb with only in-frame sequences that have V and J called. A share of the clones is absent; for the studies checked, an unresolved V gene accounts for under half, and the remainder has no known explanation. Present in this sample are about 180,000 clones, 86% of which were seen just once. Together, the top ten hold over 7.5% of the sample. Sequences were obtained from PBMCs or T cells enriched from blood (not recorded which). Receptors were obtained from a woman younger than 45 who had recovered from COVID-19.

The chain employs TRBV19 and TRBJ2-5; D may be TRBD2 (6 bases). This CDR3 comprises 14 residues. Per germline, CDR1 LNHDA and CDR2 SQIVND (reference sequence). Trimming removed 4 bases at V and 1 base at J, with 10 bases between. CDR3 region: CASSKPAGQETQYF. In DNA form, the CDR3 reads TGTGCCAGTAGTAAACCAGCGGGCCAAGAGACCCAGTACTTC.

This chain links TRBV29-1 with TRBJ2-7; 7 nucleotides match TRBD1. Trimming at V came to 4 bases and at J to 2 bases, leaving 14 bases not matched to a gene. CDR1 SQVTM and CDR2 ANQGSEA come from the germline V gene. This CDR3 has 16 residues. The CDR3 loop is CSVVLLPGTATYEQYF. For the CDR3, the DNA is TGCAGCGTTGTCCTCCTCCCCGGGACAGCGACCTACGAGCAGTACTTC.

The chain uses TRBV6-4 and TRBJ1-5; D is perhaps TRBD1 (5 bases). This CDR3 is 14 amino acids long. Trimming removed 7 bases at V and 5 bases at J, with 15 bases between. Per the germline V gene, CDR1 is MRHNA and CDR2 is SNTAGT. CDR3 bases: TGTGCCAGCAACCCCCAGGGTCGGCATCAGCCCCAGCATTTT. Translating gives CASNPQGRHQPQHF.

The V gene is TRBV7-2, the J gene TRBJ2-7; possible D gene TRBD2, 5 bases. The ends were cut back, 5 bases at V and 0 bases at J, with 20 bases in the middle. This CDR3 contains 17 residues. Germline CDR1 and CDR2: SGHTA and FQGNSA. CDR3 nucleotide sequence: TGTGCCAGCAGCCTAACGACTGGCGGGTCGAGCTCCTACGAGCAGTACTTC. Its translation is CASSLTTGGSSSYEQYF.

The chain carries TRBV24-1 and TRBJ1-2; D is undetermined. CDR1 and CDR2 from the germline V gene are KGHDR and SFDVKD. Trimming left V 3 bases short and J 5 bases short, with 9 bases between. The CDR3 runs 13 residues. The DNA of the CDR3 is TGTGCCACCAGTGATCCGCAGGTATATGGCTACACCTTC. Amino acid sequence: CATSDPQVYGYTF.

This clone was observed once. J is TRBJ1-1 and V is TRBV2; no clear D gene. CDR1 and CDR2 (germline): SNHLY, FYNNEI. Trimming stripped 5 bases from V and 3 bases from J, with 16 bases between. CDR3 length: 15 amino acids. This CDR3 is CASSSLSLEDTEAFF. The CDR3 nucleotides read TGTGCCAGCAGTTCCCTTTCCCTGGAGGACACTGAAGCTTTCTTT.

V usage is TRBV4-1 and J usage is TRBJ2-1; 12 bases agree with TRBD2. The CDR3 runs to 15 residues. J lost 7 bases, V lost 3 bases, and 4 bases had no gene match. Germline loops: CDR1 MGHRA, CDR2 YSYEKL. The CDR3 is CASSHLAGGRNEQFF. CDR3 DNA sequence: TGCGCCAGCAGCCATCTAGCGGGAGGGCGTAATGAGCAGTTCTTC.

This sequence joins TRBV5-4 and TRBJ2-3; TRBD1 matches 7 bases. This CDR3 has 16 amino acids. V trimming: 4 bases; J trimming: 3 bases; junction bases outside the gene matches: 11. Germline loops: CDR1 SGHNT, CDR2 YYREEE (reference sequence). This chain's CDR3 is CASSPDRALTTDTQYF. The CDR3 bases are TGTGCCAGCAGCCCCGACAGGGCGCTGACAACAGATACGCAGTATTTT. The variable domain in full, with the rest retrieved from reference TRBV5-4 and TRBJ2-3, is ETGVTQSPTHLIKTRGQQVTLRCSSQSGHNTVSWYQQALGQGPQFIFQYYREEENGRGNFPPRFSGLQFPNYSSELNVNALELDDSALYLCASSPDRALTTDTQYFGPGTRLTVL.